This TCR beta chain was captured in a study of blood T cell repertoires in COVID-19. Study-wide context: Whether acute or convalescent, the COVID-19 samples came from the United States, Italy and Spain. T cells, B-cell-depleted T cells, or PBMCs provided the cDNA or gDNA that served as material.

In the authors' methods: Reference gene primer amplification in the assay estimated nucleated cell counts. Method: immunoSEQ multiplex PCR; TCRdb's copy keeps in-frame clones and lacks some. Clone size and the V and J calls come from that table; the DNA yielded D and trimming. The top ten hold roughly 3.5% of the sample, which has 150,000 to 180,000 clones, roughly 71% seen once. This CDR3 is built from 14 residues. The V gene's germline CDR1 is GTSNPN and CDR2 SVGIG (reference sequence). V lost 5 bases and J 7 bases, leaving 17 bases between the germline ends. The sequencing sample was made of peripheral blood. The chain is built from TRBV30 and TRBJ1-4; D gene uncertain. The receptor was isolated from a woman of 80 years or more with acute or convalescent COVID-19. The CDR3 region is CAWGPGLSGEKLFF. For the CDR3, the DNA is TGTGCCTGGGGGCCCGGCCTCAGCGGTGAAAAACTGTTTTTT.